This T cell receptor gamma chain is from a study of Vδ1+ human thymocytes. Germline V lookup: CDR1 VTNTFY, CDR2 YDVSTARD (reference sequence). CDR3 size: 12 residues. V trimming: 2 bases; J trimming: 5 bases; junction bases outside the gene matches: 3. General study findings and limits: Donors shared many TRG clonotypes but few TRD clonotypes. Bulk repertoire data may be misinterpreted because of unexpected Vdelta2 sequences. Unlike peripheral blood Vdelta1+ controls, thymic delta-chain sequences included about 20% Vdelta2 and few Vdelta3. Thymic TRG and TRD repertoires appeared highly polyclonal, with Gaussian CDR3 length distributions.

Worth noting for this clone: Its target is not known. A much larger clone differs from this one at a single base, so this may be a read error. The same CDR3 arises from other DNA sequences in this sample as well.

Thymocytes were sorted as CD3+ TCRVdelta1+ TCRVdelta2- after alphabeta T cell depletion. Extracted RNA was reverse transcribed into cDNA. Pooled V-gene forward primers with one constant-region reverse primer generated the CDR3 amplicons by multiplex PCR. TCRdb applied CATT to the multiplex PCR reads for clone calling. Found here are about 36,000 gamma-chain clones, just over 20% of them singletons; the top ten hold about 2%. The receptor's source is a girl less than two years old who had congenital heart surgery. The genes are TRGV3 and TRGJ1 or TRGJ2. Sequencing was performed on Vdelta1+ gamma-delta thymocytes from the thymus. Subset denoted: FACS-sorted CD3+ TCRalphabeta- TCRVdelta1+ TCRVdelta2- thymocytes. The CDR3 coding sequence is TGTGCCACCTGGGACACTGATTATAAGAAACTCTTT. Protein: CATWDTDYKKLF.